This paragraph reports one T cell receptor (beta chain). Its antigen is still unknown. Nothing much larger sits one base from this clone, and base qualities are not available. These data originate in a study of T cell changes during pregnancy in multiple sclerosis (dated by TCRdb to 2018 to 2020). For the study in its entirety: The study examined how the T cell repertoire changed over the course of pregnancy in women with multiple sclerosis.

Library method: the immunoSEQ multiplex PCR assay. TCRdb holds this immuneACCESS table with in-frame rearrangements only. Some clones are missing; in checked studies, unresolved V genes explain under half, and the rest has no known cause. A total of some 67,000 clones appear in this sample, roughly nine tenths of them only once. Roughly 1.5% of the sample lies in the top ten. Per the germline V gene, MNHNS is the CDR1 and SASEGT is the CDR2. V is cut by 7 bases and J by 7 bases, and the space between the germline ends is 20 bases. The CDR3 covers 15 residues, taking in both the cysteine and the phenylalanine. Only the CDR3 region is kept as DNA, spanning 45 bases read in frame from base 1.

The V and J genes are TRBV6-1 and TRBJ1-5; the D gene identity is not certain. Sequencing was performed on peripheral blood, taken after pregnancy. The sequence was obtained from a female donor with multiple sclerosis, enrolled in a pregnancy study. In nucleotide form, the sequence is TGTGCCAGCACCTCTCTCCAGGTCGTCGGACAGCCCCAGCATTTT. Its amino acids are CASTSLQVVGQPQHF.